This TCR beta chain emerged from a study of T cell clones after liver transplantation. About the research overall: Samples came from ITN030ST, which attempted immunosuppression withdrawal within 2 years of liver transplantation. TCRbeta sequencing after a pre-transplant mixed lymphocyte reaction identified graft-donor-reactive clones, later tracked in post-transplant blood. General study results and limits: These preliminary findings come from unstandardized post-transplant sampling times.

The repertoire was sequenced with immunoSEQ multiplex PCR; TCRdb's copy has only in-frame clones and lacks some. The sample lists some 61,000 clones, about 70% occurring once. There are a few counts of this clone. Its cognate antigen is unknown. The V segment lost 7 bases and the J segment 4 bases; nucleotides outside the gene matches: 8. The CDR3 is 14 residues long. In germline, CDR1 is WSHSY, CDR2 SAAADI. The V call is TRBV10-2, the J call TRBJ1-1, with 8 bases matching TRBD1. The sequencing used CD4+ T cells from blood, collected at the 22-month timepoint. The TCR comes from a human patient who received a liver transplant. These T cells may partly come from the graft donor. CDR3 in amino acids: CASIFATGGTEAFF. For the CDR3, the DNA is TGCGCCAGCATTTTCGCTACAGGGGGCACTGAAGCTTTCTTT.